These T cell receptor beta chains were read from a single sample in a study of OX40 agonist ivuxolimab in advanced cancers. TCRdb keeps only in-frame clones here, not all; method: immunoSEQ multiplex PCR. The sample lists approximately 70,000 clones; roughly 90% were seen once. Material: CD4+ or CD8+ T cells sorted from blood, obtained in a trial of the OX40 agonist ivuxolimab. These receptors all stem from an adult with an advanced solid tumor such as melanoma, head and neck, liver or kidney cancer. Each CDR3 is given with its conserved first and last residue. D genes are given only for firm matches. Expanded clones are given a class, and other clones once, few, many or no size at all.

D	V	J	size	CDR3	DNA
TRBD1	TRBV10-3	TRBJ2-6	once	CAIGQGPPGANVLTF	TGTGCCATCGGACAGGGGCCGCCTGGGGCCAACGTCCTGACTTTC
.	TRBV27	TRBJ2-2	.	CASKIQRDTGELFF	TGTGCCAGCAAAATACAGCGGGACACCGGGGAGCTGTTTTTT
TRBD1	TRBV28	TRBJ2-2	once	CASILGEDRDTGELFF	TGTGCCAGCATCTTAGGGGAGGACAGGGACACCGGGGAGCTGTTTTTT
.	TRBV5-1	TRBJ2-7	.	CASKLGALLKGEQYF	TGCGCCAGCAAATTGGGGGCCCTCCTCAAGGGCGAGCAGTACTTC
TRBD1	TRBV2	TRBJ2-3	.	CASRSTGADTQYF	TGTGCCAGCAGGTCGACAGGGGCTGATACGCAGTATTTT
.	TRBV14	TRBJ2-3	.	CASGLLADTQYF	TGTGCCAGCGGATTACTTGCAGATACGCAGTATTTT
.	TRBV9	TRBJ2-7	.	CASSVGQVFAYEQYF	TGTGCCAGCAGCGTAGGACAGGTTTTTGCCTACGAGCAGTACTTC
TRBD1	TRBV19	TRBJ1-4	.	CASTLGQGSEKLFF	TGTGCCAGTACTCTGGGACAGGGGTCTGAAAAACTGTTTTTT
TRBD1	TRBV6-9	TRBJ1-1	.	CATGPNTEAFF	TGTGCGACAGGGCCGAACACTGAAGCTTTCTTT
.	TRBV9	TRBJ1-1	.	CASSVGWGPMNTEAFF	TGTGCCAGCAGCGTAGGGTGGGGGCCCATGAACACTGAAGCTTTCTTT
TRBD2	TRBV29-1	TRBJ2-5	.	CSVAGGGAQETQYF	TGCAGCGTTGCGGGCGGGGGGGCCCAAGAGACCCAGTACTTC
TRBD1	TRBV9	TRBJ2-7	.	CASSGAGTGVYEQYF	TGTGCCAGCAGCGGAGCCGGGACAGGGGTTTACGAGCAGTACTTC
TRBD1	TRBV27	TRBJ2-2	.	CASSDTTGVAGELFF	TGTGCCAGCAGTGACACGACAGGGGTGGCCGGGGAGCTGTTTTTT
.	TRBV9	TRBJ2-3	.	CASSPGPGPTDTQYF	TGTGCCAGCAGCCCCGGTCCGGGTCCGACAGATACGCAGTATTTT